This T cell receptor (beta chain) appears in the sequencing data of a study of blood T cell repertoires in COVID-19. Study summary: From T cells, B-cell-depleted T cells, or PBMCs came the material, which was cDNA or gDNA.

Repertoires were generated with immunoSEQ multiplex PCR, while TCRdb's copy carries only in-frame clones and drops some. The data show 210,000 or so clones, over 80% seen once. The CDR3 has 12 residues. V dropped 5 bases and J dropped 7 bases, with 10 bases sitting between them. Germline CDR1 reads SGHTA; CDR2 reads FQGNSA. The Seattle site enrolled patients during active infection and followed them longitudinally. The TCR was taken from a man aged 25 to 40 with COVID-19, enrolled during active disease. This chain links TRBV7-2 with TRBJ2-3, with TRBD2 as a possible D gene (6 bases). Sequences were obtained from peripheral blood. The CDR3 loop is CASSPRTNTQYF. DNA of the CDR3: TGTGCCAGCAGCCCGCGGACTAATACGCAGTATTTT. Variable domain in full (rest from reference TRBV7-2 and TRBJ2-3): GAGVSQSPSNKVTEKGKDVELRCDPISGHTALYWYRQSLGQGLEFLIYFQGNSAPDKSGLPSDRFSAERTGGSVSTLTIQRTQQEDSAVYLCASSPRTNTQYFGPGTRLTVL.